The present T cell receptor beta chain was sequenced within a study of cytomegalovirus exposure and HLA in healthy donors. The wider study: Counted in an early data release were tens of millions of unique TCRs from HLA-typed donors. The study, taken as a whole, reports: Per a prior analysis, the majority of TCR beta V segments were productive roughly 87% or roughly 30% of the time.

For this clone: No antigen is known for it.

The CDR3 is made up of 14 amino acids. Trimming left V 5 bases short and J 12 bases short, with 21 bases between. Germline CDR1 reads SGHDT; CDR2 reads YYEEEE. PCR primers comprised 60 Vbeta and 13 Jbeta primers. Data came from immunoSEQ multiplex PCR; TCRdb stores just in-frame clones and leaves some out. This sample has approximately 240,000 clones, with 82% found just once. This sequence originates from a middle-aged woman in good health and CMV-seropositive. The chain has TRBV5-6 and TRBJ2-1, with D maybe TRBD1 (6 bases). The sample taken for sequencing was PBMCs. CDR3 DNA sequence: TGTGCCAGCAGTTTAGACGGGGACAATGAAGGGCAGTTCTTC. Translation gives CASSLDGDNEGQFF.